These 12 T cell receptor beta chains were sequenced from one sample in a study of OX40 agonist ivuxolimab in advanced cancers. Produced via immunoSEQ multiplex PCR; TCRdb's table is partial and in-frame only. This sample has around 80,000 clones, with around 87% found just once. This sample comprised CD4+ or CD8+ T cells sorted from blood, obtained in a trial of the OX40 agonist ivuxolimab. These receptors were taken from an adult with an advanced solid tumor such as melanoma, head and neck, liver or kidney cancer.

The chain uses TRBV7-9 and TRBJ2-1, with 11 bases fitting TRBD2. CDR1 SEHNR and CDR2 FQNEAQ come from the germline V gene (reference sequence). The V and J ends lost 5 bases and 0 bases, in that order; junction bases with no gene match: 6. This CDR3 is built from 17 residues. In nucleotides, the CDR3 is TGTGCCAGCAGCCGAACTAGCGGGGGCCGCTCCTACAATGAGCAGTTCTTC. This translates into CASSRTSGGRSYNEQFF. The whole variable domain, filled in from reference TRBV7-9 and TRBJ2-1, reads DTGVSQNPRHKITKRGQNVTFRCDPISEHNRLYWYRQTLGQGPEFLTYFQNEAQLEKSRLLSDRFSAERPKGSFSTLEIQRTEQGDSAMYLCASSRTSGGRSYNEQFFGPGTRLTVL.

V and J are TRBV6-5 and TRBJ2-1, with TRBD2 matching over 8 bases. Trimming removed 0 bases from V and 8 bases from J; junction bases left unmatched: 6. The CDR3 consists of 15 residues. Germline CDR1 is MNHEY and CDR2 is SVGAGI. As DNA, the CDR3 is TGTGCCAGCAGTTACTCCGGACTAGCAGGGTATGAGCAGTTCTTC. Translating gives CASSYSGLAGYEQFF.

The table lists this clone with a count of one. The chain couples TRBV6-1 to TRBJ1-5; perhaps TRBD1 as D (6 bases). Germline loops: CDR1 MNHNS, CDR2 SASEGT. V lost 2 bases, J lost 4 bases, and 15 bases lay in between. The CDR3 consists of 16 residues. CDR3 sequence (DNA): TGTGCCAGCAGTGAAACGTTGGGGACAAAAAATCAGCCCCAGCATTTT. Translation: CASSETLGTKNQPQHF.

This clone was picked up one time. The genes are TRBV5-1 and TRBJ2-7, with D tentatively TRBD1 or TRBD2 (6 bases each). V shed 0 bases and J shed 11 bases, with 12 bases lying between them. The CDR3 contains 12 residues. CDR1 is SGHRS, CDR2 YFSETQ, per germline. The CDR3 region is CASSLEGGGEYF. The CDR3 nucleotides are TGCGCCAGCAGCTTGGAAGGGGGAGGAGAGTACTTC.

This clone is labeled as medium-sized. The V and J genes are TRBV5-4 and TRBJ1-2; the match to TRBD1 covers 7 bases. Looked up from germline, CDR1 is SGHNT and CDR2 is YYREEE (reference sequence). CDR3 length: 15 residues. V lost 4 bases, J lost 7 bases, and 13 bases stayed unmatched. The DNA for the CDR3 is TGTGCCAGCAGCGACCGGACTACAGGGGAGGTTGGCTACACCTTC. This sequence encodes CASSDRTTGEVGYTF.

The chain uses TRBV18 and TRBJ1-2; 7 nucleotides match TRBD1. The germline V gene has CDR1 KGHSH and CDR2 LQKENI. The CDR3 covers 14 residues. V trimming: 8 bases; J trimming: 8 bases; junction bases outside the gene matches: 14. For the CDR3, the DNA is TGTGCCAGCCCCGGGGACAGTGCCGCCGGCGGCTACACCTTC. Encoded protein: CASPGDSAAGGYTF.

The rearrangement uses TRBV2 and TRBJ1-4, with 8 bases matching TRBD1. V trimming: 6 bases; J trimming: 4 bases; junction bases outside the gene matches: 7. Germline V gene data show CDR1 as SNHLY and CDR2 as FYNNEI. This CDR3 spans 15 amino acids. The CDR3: CASRENRGSNEKLFF. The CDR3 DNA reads TGTGCCAGCAGGGAGAACAGGGGGAGTAATGAAAAACTGTTTTTT. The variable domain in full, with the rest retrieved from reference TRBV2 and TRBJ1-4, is EPEVTQTPSHQVTQMGQEVILRCVPISNHLYFYWYRQILGQKVEFLVSFYNNEISEKSEIFDDQFSVERPDGSNFTLKIRSTKLEDSAMYFCASRENRGSNEKLFFGSGTQLSVL.

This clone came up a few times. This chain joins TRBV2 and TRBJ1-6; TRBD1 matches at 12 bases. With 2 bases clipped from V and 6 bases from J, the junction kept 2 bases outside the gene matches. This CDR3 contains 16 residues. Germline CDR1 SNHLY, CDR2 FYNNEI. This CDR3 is CASSEMGQGANSPLHF. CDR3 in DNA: TGTGCCAGCAGTGAAATGGGACAGGGGGCTAATTCACCCCTCCACTTT.

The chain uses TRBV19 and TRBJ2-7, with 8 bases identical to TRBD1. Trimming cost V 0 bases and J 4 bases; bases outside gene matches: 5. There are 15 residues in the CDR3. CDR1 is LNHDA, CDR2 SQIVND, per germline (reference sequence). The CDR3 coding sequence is TGTGCCAGTAGTATAGACAGGGACAGGTATTACGAGCAGTACTTC. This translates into CASSIDRDRYYEQYF.

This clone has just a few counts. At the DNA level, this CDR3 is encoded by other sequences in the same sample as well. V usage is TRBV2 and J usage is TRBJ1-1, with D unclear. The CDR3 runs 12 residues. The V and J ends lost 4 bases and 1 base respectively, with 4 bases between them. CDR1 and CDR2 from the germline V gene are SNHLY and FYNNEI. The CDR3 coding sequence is TGTGCCAGCAGTGCCGAGAACACTGAAGCTTTCTTT. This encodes CASSAENTEAFF.

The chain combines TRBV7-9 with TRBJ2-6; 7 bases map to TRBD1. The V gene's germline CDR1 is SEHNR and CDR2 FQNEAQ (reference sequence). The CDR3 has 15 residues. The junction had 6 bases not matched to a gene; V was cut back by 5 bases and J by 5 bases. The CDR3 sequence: CASSRQGPRANVLTF. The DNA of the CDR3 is TGTGCCAGCAGCCGACAGGGTCCTAGGGCCAACGTCCTGACTTTC.

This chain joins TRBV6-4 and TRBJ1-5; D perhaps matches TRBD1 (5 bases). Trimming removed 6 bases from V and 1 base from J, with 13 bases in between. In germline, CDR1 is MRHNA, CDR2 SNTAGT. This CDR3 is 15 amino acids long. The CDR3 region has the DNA TGTGCCAGCAGCACAGGAACTTTGAGCAATCAGCCCCAGCATTTT. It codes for CASSTGTLSNQPQHF.